The 18 T cell receptor beta chains reported below all come from one sample, sequenced in a study of T-cell memory formation after mild COVID-19. TCRdb itself ran the 5' RACE reads through MiXCR, one entry per CDR3 protein. Seen here are 130,000 to 150,000 distinct CDR3 sequences, 6% to 7% observed once, and the top ten hold 2% to 2.5%. The sample consisted of PBMCs or a T cell subset sorted from them (not recorded which). The receptor set was obtained from an adult woman who had mild COVID-19 (a few samples of this study predate the infection). Cell type and time point are not known.

This chain links TRBV20-1 with TRBJ2-2, with 8 bases identical to TRBD1. CDR1 is DFQATT, CDR2 SNEGSKA, per germline (reference sequence). J lost 1 base, V lost 1 base, and 5 bases had no gene match. The CDR3 covers 16 residues. The CDR3 reads CSARGSGTGNTGELFF. The CDR3 nucleotides are TGCAGTGCTAGAGGCTCCGGGACAGGGAACACCGGGGAGCTGTTTTTT.

This clonotype has only a few counts. The gene calls are TRBV5-1 and TRBJ1-2; D is ambiguous. V was cut by 3 bases and J by 0 bases, with 9 bases left in between. CDR1 and CDR2 from the germline V gene are SGHRS and YFSETQ. The CDR3 loop spans 14 amino acids. CDR3 sequence: CASSSGVANYGYTF. CDR3 bases: TGCGCCAGCAGCTCCGGGGTAGCTAACTATGGCTACACCTTC.

This clonotype showed up many times. J is TRBJ2-7 and V is TRBV5-6; D may be TRBD1 (5 bases). Germline CDR1 SGHDT, CDR2 YYEEEE. V lost 7 bases, J lost 3 bases, and 14 bases lay in between. The CDR3 is 13 amino acids. The CDR3 here is CASGRNRRYEQYF. The CDR3 DNA reads as TGTGCCAGCGGTAGGAACAGGCGCTACGAGCAGTACTTC. The complete variable domain, with remaining parts taken from reference TRBV5-6 and TRBJ2-7, reads DAGVTQSPTHLIKTRGQQVTLRCSPKSGHDTVSWYQQALGQGPQFIFQYYEEEERQRGNFPDRFSGHQFPNYSSELNVNALLLGDSALYLCASGRNRRYEQYFGPGTRLTVT.

Notes on this clonotype: The junction does not match germline at one end; this may be a read error. The chain carries TRBV6-1 and TRBJ1-5; D unresolved. Germline V gives CDR1 MNHNS, CDR2 SASEGT. The CDR3 has 16 amino acids. The CDR3 bases are TGTGCCAGCAGTGAATTAGAGGCCTATAGCAATCAGCCACAGCATTTT. This gives the protein CASSELEAYSNQPQHF.

In this sample, this clonotype turned up many times. The chain uses TRBV15 and TRBJ1-1; D is possibly TRBD1 (5 bases). In germline, CDR1 is LNHNV, CDR2 YYDKDF (reference sequence). The CDR3 is 16 residues long. Trimming pared 5 bases from V and 4 bases from J, leaving 20 bases between. As DNA, the CDR3 is TGTGCCACCAGCCGGTCGGTTGGGGGTGAGGCCACTGAAGCTTTCTTT. Translation: CATSRSVGGEATEAFF.

Many counts were recorded for this clonotype. The CDR3, as DNA: TGCGCCAGCAGCGCAGGGACCATACAAGAGACCCAGTACTTC. This sequence encodes CASSAGTIQETQYF. This chain connects TRBV5-1 to TRBJ2-5, with D possibly being TRBD1 or TRBD2 (5 bases each). CDR3 length: 14 residues. Germline CDR1 reads SGHRS; CDR2 reads YFSETQ. V lost 4 bases, J lost 2 bases, and 12 bases lay in between. The full variable domain, in which reference TRBV5-1 and TRBJ2-5 provide the parts outside the CDR3, is KAGVTQTPRYLIKTRGQQVTLSCSPISGHRSVSWYQQTPGQGLQFLFEYFSETQRNKGNFPGRFSGRQFSNSRSEMNVSTLELGDSALYLCASSAGTIQETQYFGPGTRLLVL.

In this sample, this clonotype turned up many times. The chain uses TRBV7-2 and TRBJ1-2; 7 nucleotides match TRBD1. The V gene's germline CDR1 is SGHTA and CDR2 FQGNSA. The CDR3 is made up of 15 amino acids. Trimming removed 5 bases from V and 7 bases from J; junction bases left unmatched: 13. CDR3 sequence reads: CASSGQPDRAAGYTF. The CDR3 DNA reads TGTGCCAGCAGCGGGCAGCCCGACAGGGCTGCTGGCTACACCTTC.

V and J are TRBV7-3 and TRBJ2-1, with D possibly being TRBD1 (6 bases). V was cut by 5 bases and J by 6 bases, with 14 bases left in between. This CDR3 spans 14 amino acids. Germline lookup yields CDR1 SGHTA and CDR2 FQGTGA. The CDR3 DNA is TGTGCCAGCAGCCCGAACAGGGAATCCAATGAGCAGTTCTTC. Translation: CASSPNRESNEQFF. Full variable domain (remainder filled in from reference TRBV7-3 and TRBJ2-1): GAGVSQTPSNKVTEKGKYVELRCDPISGHTALYWYRQSLGQGPEFLIYFQGTGAADDSGLPNDRFFAVRPEGSVSTLKIQRTERGDSAVYLCASSPNRESNEQFFGPGTRLTVL.

The gene calls are TRBV3-1 and TRBJ2-1; D call uncertain. The germline V and J ends were trimmed by 1 base and 4 bases, with 14 bases remaining between them. Germline assignment: CDR1 LGHDT and CDR2 YNNKEL (reference sequence). The CDR3 sequence is 16 residues long. In DNA form, the CDR3 reads TGTGCCAGCAGCCAAGTGGAGCGTGGATATTACAATGAGCAGTTCTTC. This sequence encodes CASSQVERGYYNEQFF.

This clonotype has a count of ten or more. The rearrangement joins TRBV18 to TRBJ1-5; perhaps TRBD1 as D (6 bases). The V end lost 6 bases, the J end lost 4 bases, and 13 bases lay between the germline ends. Germline assignment: CDR1 KGHSH and CDR2 LQKENI. This CDR3 comprises 14 residues. The CDR3 nucleotides are TGTGCCAGCTCGCCCGGGACACCGAATCAGCCCCAGCATTTT. It yields the protein CASSPGTPNQPQHF.

This chain joins TRBV28 and TRBJ1-1, with TRBD1 matching 9 bases. The germline V gene encodes CDR1 MDHEN and CDR2 SYDVKM. The V and J ends lost 7 bases and 2 bases, in that order; junction bases with no gene match: 17. CDR3 length: 18 residues. The CDR3 spells CASTPLPGQGVINTEAFF. The DNA of the CDR3 is TGTGCCAGCACCCCATTGCCGGGACAGGGTGTCATAAACACTGAAGCTTTCTTT.

The J gene is TRBJ2-7, the V gene TRBV5-5; D not certain. The CDR3 sequence is 13 residues long. Per germline, CDR1 SGHKS and CDR2 YYEKEE (reference sequence). Trimming left V 4 bases short and J 5 bases short, with 13 bases between. The CDR3: CASSRRGSDEQYF. Written as DNA, the CDR3 is TGTGCCAGCAGCCGACGAGGTTCCGACGAGCAGTACTTC. The full variable domain, with the rest looked up from reference TRBV5-5 and TRBJ2-7, is DAGVTQSPTHLIKTRGQQVTLRCSPISGHKSVSWYQQVLGQGPQFIFQYYEKEERGRGNFPDRFSARQFPNYSSELNVNALLLGDSALYLCASSRRGSDEQYFGPGTRLTVT.

This clonotype was counted a few times. The J gene is TRBJ1-1, the V gene TRBV12-3 or TRBV12-4; D might be TRBD1 (6 bases). The CDR3 covers 14 residues. The V end lost 1 base, the J end lost 2 bases, and 8 bases lay between the germline ends. The CDR3 coding sequence is TGTGCCAGCAGTTTAGTACAGGGTAACACTGAAGCTTTCTTT. This sequence encodes CASSLVQGNTEAFF.

This clonotype came up many times. The rearrangement joins TRBV7-9 to TRBJ2-5, with D possibly TRBD2 on 5 matching bases. The CDR3 has 15 amino acids. V shed 3 bases and J shed 5 bases, with 16 bases lying between them. CDR1 is SEHNR, CDR2 FQNEAQ, per germline (reference sequence). In DNA, the CDR3 is TGTGCCAGCAGCTTTACTCAGACCCCGGGGGAGACCCAGTACTTC. Translated: CASSFTQTPGETQYF.

At least ten counts were recorded for this clonotype. This chain joins TRBV30 and TRBJ2-1, with 12 positions matching TRBD2. Germline V CDR1 and CDR2: GTSNPN, SVGIG (reference sequence). V was pared by 1 base and J by 8 bases, with 9 bases of the junction left unmatched. CDR3 length: 16 amino acids. Written as DNA, the CDR3 is TGTGCCTGGAGTGCTCCACTAGCGGGAGGTGGCTATGAGCAGTTCTTC. It specifies CAWSAPLAGGGYEQFF.

This clonotype was detected ten times or more. This chain uses TRBV5-1 with TRBJ2-1; 9 bases agree with TRBD1. The germline V gene has CDR1 SGHRS and CDR2 YFSETQ. V shed 2 bases, J shed 8 bases, and the junction held 8 bases outside the gene matches. This CDR3 has 15 amino acids. The CDR3 region is CASSLGDTGGHEQFF. CDR3 DNA: TGCGCCAGCAGCTTAGGAGACACAGGGGGCCATGAGCAGTTCTTC.

This clonotype came up a few times. The chain couples TRBV7-2 to TRBJ2-1; 8 bases are shared with TRBD2. V lost 6 bases to trimming and J lost 2 bases; unmatched junction nucleotides: 9. The CDR3 is 16 amino acids. Germline V lookup: CDR1 SGHTA, CDR2 FQGNSA. CDR3 sequence: CASRLGLAGTYNEQFF. CDR3 DNA sequence: TGTGCCAGCAGATTGGGGTTAGCGGGGACCTACAATGAGCAGTTCTTC. Drawing the rest from reference TRBV7-2 and TRBJ2-1, the complete variable domain is GAGVSQSPSNKVTEKGKDVELRCDPISGHTALYWYRQSLGQGLEFLIYFQGNSAPDKSGLPSDRFSAERTGGSVSTLTIQRTQQEDSAVYLCASRLGLAGTYNEQFFGPGTRLTVL.

This clonotype was counted ten times or more. The rearrangement links TRBV7-2 to TRBJ1-5; D may be TRBD1 (5 bases). V gave up 1 base and J gave up 11 bases, with 18 bases separating them. Germline V gives CDR1 SGHTA, CDR2 FQGNSA. The CDR3 spans 15 residues. The CDR3 DNA sequence: TGTGCCAGCAGCTTAGGTCAGGGTCGTGACAAGGCCCAGCATTTT. This sequence encodes CASSLGQGRDKAQHF. The full variable domain, in which reference TRBV7-2 and TRBJ1-5 provide the parts outside the CDR3, is GAGVSQSPSNKVTEKGKDVELRCDPISGHTALYWYRQSLGQGLEFLIYFQGNSAPDKSGLPSDRFSAERTGGSVSTLTIQRTQQEDSAVYLCASSLGQGRDKAQHFGDGTRLSIL.